This T cell receptor beta chain was sequenced for a study of T cells expressing NK-cell markers. After re-calling the 5' RACE reads, TCRdb lists one entry per CDR3 protein, DNA absent. The table lists 550,000 to 600,000 distinct CDR3 sequences. Germline values: CDR1 MNHNS, CDR2 SASEGT. CDR3 length equals 13 residues. What was sequenced was blood T cells: a sorted CD56 or NKG2C T cell subset, CD4+ or CD8+ T cells, or bulk PBMC T cells (not recorded which). The receptor was derived from a man aged 18 to 35 in good health. The chain uses TRBV6-1 and TRBJ1-1; there is no DNA to check the TCRdb D call of TRBD1. CDR3 protein: CASSPDSSTEAFF.